This section outlines one T cell receptor beta chain sequence together with its context. This sample was included in a study of T cell changes during pregnancy in multiple sclerosis. Using immunoSEQ multiplex PCR, the repertoire was profiled, and TCRdb retains in-frame clones only, with some absent. Among fewer than 50,000 clones listed, 90% were seen once. This CDR3 contains 15 residues. From germline, CDR1 is MNHNY and CDR2 SVGAGI (reference sequence). With 5 bases clipped from V and 5 bases from J, the junction kept 5 bases outside the gene matches. The clonotype originates from a female donor in good health, enrolled as a control in a pregnancy study. The input for sequencing was peripheral blood, taken in the second trimester of pregnancy. The chain joins TRBV6-6 to TRBJ1-6, with 8 nucleotides matching TRBD1. The CDR3 loop is CASSNKQGDNSPLHF. The CDR3 bases are TGTGCCAGCAGTAACAAACAGGGGGATAATTCACCCCTCCACTTT.